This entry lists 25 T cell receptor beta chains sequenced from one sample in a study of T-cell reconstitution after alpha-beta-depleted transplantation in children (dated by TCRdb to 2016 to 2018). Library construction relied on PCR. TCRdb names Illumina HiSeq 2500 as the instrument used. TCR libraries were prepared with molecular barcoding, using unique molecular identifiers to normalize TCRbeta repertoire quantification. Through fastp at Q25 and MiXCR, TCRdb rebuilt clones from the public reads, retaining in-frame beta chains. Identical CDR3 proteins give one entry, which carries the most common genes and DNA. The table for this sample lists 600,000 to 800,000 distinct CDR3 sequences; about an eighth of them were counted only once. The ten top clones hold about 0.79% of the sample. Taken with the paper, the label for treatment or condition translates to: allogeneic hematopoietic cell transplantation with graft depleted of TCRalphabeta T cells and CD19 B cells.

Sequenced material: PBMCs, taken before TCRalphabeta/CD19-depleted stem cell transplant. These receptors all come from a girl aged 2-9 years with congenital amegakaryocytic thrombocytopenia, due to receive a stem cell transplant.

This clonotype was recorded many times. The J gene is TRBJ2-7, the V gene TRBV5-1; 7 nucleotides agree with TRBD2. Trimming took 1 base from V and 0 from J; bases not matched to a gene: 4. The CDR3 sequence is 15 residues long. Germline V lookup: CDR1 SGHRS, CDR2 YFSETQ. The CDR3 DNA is TGCGCCAGCAGCTTGCGGGGAGGGTACTCCTACGAGCAGTACTTC. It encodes CASSLRGGYSYEQYF.

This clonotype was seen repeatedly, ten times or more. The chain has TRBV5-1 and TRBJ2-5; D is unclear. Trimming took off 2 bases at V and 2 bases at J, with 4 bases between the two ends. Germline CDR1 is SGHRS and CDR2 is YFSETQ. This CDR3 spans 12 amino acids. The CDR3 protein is CASSFPQETQYF. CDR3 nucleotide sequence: TGCGCCAGCAGCTTTCCGCAAGAGACCCAGTACTTC.

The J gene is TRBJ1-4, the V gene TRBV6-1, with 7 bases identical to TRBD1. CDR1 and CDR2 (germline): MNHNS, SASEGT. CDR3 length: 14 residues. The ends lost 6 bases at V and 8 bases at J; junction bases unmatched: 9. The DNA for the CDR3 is TGTGCCAGCAGGGGGGAGGGGGCGGGGGAAAAACTGTTTTTT. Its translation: CASRGEGAGEKLFF.

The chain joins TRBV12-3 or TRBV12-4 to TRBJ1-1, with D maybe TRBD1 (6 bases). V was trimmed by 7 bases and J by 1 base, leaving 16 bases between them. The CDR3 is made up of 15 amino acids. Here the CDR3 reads CASMQGGLPNTEAFF. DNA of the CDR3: TGTGCCAGCATGCAAGGGGGACTCCCGAACACTGAAGCTTTCTTT.

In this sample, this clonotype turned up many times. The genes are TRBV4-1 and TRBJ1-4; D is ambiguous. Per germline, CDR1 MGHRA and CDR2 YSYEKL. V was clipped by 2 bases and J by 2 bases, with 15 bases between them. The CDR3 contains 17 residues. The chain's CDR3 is CASSQLPTSPTNEKLFF. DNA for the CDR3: TGCGCCAGCAGCCAATTGCCCACGTCACCGACTAATGAAAAACTGTTTTTT.

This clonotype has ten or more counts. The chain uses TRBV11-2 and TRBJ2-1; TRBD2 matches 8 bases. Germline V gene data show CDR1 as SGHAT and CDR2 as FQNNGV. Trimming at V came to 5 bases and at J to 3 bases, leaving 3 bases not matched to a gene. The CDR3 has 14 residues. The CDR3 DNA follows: TGTGCCAGCAGCATTAGCGGGGACTACAATGAGCAGTTCTTC. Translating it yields CASSISGDYNEQFF.

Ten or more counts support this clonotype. The DNA of the CDR3 is TGTGCCAGCAGCATCGGGGACACTGAAGCTTTCTTT. This codes for CASSIGDTEAFF. V and J are TRBV7-9 and TRBJ1-1, with D hard to call. V was cut by 5 bases and J by 3 bases, with 7 bases left in between. The CDR3 is 12 residues long. In germline, CDR1 is SEHNR, CDR2 FQNEAQ (reference sequence).

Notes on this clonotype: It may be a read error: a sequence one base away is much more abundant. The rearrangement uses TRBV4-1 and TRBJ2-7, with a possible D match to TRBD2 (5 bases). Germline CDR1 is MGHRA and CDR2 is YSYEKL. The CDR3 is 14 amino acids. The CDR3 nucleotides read TGCGCCAGCAGCCAAGACCGGGTGGGAGACGAGCTGTACTTC. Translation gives CASSQDRVGDELYF.

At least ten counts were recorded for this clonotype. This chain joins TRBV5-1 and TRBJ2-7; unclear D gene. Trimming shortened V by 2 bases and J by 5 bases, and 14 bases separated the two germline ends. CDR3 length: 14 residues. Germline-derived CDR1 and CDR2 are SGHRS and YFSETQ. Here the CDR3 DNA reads TGCGCCAGCAGCTTAGAGACCCGCGTTAACGAGCAGTACTTC. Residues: CASSLETRVNEQYF.

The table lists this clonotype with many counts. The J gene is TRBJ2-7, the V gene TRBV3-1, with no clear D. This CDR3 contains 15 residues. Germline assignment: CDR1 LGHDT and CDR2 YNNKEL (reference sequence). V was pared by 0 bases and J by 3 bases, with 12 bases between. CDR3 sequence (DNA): TGTGCCAGCAGCCAAGATGGGTCAACTTTCTACGAGCAGTACTTC. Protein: CASSQDGSTFYEQYF.

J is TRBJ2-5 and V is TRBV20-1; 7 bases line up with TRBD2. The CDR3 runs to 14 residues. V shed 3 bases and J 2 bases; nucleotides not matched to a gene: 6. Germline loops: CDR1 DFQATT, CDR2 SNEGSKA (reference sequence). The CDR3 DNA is TGCAGTGCTAGTACCTGGGGGGGACAAGAGACCCAGTACTTC. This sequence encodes CSASTWGGQETQYF.

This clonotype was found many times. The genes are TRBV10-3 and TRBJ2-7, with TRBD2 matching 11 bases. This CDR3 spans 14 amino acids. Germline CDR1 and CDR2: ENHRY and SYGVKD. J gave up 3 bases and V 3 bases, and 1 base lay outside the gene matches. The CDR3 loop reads CAISDGLAGYEQYF. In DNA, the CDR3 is TGTGCCATCAGTGATGGACTAGCGGGCTACGAGCAGTACTTC.

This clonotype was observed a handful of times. CDR3 region: CASSTIAGEGHNEQFF. The CDR3 DNA reads as TGTGCCAGCAGCACGATAGCGGGAGAGGGTCACAATGAGCAGTTCTTC. The genes are TRBV7-2 and TRBJ2-1; TRBD2 aligns across 9 bases. V shed 5 bases, J shed 5 bases, and the junction held 10 bases outside the gene matches. Germline V gives CDR1 SGHTA, CDR2 FQGNSA. This CDR3 spans 16 amino acids.

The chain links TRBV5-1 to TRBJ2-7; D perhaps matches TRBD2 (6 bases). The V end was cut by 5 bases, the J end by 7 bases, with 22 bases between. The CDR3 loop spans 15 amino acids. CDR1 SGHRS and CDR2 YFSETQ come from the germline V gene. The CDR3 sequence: CASRHWDSEDGEQYF. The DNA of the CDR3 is TGCGCCAGCAGACACTGGGACTCCGAGGACGGAGAGCAGTACTTC.

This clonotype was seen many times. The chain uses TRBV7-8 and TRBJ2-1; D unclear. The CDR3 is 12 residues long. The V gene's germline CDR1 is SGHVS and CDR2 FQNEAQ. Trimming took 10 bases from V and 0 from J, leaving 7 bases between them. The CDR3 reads CATVSSYNEQFF. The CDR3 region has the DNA TGTGCCACGGTTAGCTCCTACAATGAGCAGTTCTTC.

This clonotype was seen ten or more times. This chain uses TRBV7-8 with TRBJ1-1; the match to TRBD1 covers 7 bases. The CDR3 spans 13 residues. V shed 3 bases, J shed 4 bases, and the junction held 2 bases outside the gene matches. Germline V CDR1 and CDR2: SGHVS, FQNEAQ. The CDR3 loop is CASSFNRGTEAFF. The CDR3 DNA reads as TGTGCCAGCAGCTTCAACAGGGGCACTGAAGCTTTCTTT.

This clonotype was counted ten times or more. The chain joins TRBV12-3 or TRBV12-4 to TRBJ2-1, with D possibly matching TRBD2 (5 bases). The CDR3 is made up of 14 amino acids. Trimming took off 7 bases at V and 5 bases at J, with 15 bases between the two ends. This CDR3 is CASNLLGSNNEQFF. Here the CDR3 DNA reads TGTGCCAGCAACCTACTAGGATCGAACAATGAGCAGTTCTTC.

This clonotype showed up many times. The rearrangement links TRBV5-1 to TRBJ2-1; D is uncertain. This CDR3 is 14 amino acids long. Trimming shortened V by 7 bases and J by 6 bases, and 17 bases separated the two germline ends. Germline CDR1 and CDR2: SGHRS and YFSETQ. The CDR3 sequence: CASRTQQIPNEQFF. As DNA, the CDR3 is TGCGCCAGCCGCACACAACAAATCCCCAATGAGCAGTTCTTC.

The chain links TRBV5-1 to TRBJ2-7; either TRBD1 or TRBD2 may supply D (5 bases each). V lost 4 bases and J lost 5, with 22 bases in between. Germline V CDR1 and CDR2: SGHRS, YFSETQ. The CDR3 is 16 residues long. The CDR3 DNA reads TGCGCCAGCAGCGAGTTACTTTGGGGGAGCCCAGACGAGCAGTACTTC. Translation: CASSELLWGSPDEQYF.

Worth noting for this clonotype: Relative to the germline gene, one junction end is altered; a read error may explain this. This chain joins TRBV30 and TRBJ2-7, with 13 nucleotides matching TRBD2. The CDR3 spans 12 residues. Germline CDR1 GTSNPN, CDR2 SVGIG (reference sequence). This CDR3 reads CAWSVGLAGSNF. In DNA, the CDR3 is TGTGCCTGGAGCGTGGGACTAGCGGGATCGAACTTC.

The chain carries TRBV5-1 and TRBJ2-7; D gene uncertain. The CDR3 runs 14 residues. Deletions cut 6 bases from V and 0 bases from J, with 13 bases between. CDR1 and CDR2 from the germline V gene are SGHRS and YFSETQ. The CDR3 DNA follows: TGCGCCAGCACCTCCCCTACTCCCTCCTACGAGCAGTACTTC. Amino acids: CASTSPTPSYEQYF.

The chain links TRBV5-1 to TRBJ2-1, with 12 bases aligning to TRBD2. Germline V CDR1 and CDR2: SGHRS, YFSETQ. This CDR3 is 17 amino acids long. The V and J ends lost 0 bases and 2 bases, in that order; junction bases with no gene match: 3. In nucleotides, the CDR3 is TGCGCCAGCAGCTTGGGATCTAGCGGGAGGGCCTACAATGAGCAGTTCTTC. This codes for CASSLGSSGRAYNEQFF.

CDR3 DNA: TGTGCCAGCAGCTTATCAGGGGGGCAGTTCTTC. Translating it yields CASSLSGGQFF. The chain combines TRBV7-9 with TRBJ2-1; 7 bases match TRBD1. CDR1 and CDR2 from the germline V gene are SEHNR and FQNEAQ (reference sequence). Unmatched junction bases numbered 1, after V lost 2 bases and J lost 12 bases. The CDR3 spans 11 residues.

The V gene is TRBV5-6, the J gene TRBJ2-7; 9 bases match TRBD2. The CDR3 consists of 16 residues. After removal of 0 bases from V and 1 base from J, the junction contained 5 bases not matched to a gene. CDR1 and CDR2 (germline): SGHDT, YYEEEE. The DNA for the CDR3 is TGTGCCAGCAGCTTGGCCTGGCTAGCGGGATCCTACGAGCAGTACTTC. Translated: CASSLAWLAGSYEQYF.

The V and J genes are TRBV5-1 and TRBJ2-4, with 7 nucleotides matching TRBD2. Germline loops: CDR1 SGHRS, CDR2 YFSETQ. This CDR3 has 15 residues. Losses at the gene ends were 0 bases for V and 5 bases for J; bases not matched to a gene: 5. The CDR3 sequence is CASSLAGTKENIQYF. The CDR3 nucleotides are TGCGCCAGCAGCTTGGCGGGGACTAAGGAAAACATTCAGTACTTC.